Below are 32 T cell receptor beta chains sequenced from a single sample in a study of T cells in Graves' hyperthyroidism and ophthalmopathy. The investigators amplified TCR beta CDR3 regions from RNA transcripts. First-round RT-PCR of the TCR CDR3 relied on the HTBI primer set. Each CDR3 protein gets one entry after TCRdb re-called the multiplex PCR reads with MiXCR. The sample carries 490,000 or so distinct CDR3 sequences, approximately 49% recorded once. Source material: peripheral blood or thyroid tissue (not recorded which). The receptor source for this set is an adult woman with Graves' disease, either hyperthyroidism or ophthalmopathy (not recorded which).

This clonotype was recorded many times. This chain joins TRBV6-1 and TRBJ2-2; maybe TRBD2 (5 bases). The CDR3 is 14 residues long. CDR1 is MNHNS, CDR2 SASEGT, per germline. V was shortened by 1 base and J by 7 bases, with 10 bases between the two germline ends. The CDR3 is CASSEVEGFGELFF. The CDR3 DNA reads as TGTGCCAGCAGTGAAGTAGAGGGTTTCGGGGAGCTGTTTTTT.

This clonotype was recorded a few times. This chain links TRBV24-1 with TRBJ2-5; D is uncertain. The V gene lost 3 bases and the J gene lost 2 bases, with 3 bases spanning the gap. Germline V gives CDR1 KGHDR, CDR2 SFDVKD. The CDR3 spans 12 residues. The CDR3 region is CATSDLQETQYF. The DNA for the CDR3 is TGTGCCACCAGTGATCTGCAAGAGACCCAGTACTTC.

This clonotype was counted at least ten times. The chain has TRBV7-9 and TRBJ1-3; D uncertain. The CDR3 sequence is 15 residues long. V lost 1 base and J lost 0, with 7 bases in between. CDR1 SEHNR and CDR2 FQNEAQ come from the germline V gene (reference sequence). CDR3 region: CASSLVEISGNTIYF. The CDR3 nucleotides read TGTGCCAGCAGCTTAGTGGAGATCTCTGGAAACACCATATATTTT. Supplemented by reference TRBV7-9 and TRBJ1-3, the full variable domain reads DTGVSQNPRHKITKRGQNVTFRCDPISEHNRLYWYRQTLGQGPEFLTYFQNEAQLEKSRLLSDRFSAERPKGSFSTLEIQRTEQGDSAMYLCASSLVEISGNTIYFGEGSWLTVV.

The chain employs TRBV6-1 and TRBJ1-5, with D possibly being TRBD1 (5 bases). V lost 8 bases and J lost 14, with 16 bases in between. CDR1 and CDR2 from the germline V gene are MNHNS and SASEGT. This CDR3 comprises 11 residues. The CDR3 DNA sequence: TGTGCCAGCGGGACTTTAGCCTACGAGCATTTT. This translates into CASGTLAYEHF.

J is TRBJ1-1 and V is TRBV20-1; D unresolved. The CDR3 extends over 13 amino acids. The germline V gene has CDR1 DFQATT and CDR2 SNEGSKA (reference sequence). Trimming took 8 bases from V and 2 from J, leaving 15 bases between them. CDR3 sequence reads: CSCRRGSNTEAFF. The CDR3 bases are TGCAGTTGTAGGAGAGGTTCAAACACTGAAGCTTTCTTT.

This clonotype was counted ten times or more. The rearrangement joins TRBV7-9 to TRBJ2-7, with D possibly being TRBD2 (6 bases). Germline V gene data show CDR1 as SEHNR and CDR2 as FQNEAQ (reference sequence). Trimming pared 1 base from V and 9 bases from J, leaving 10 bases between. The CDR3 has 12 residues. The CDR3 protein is CASSLGRGGQYF. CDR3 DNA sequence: TGTGCCAGCAGCTTAGGGAGGGGCGGGCAGTACTTC. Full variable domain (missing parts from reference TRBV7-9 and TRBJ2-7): DTGVSQNPRHKITKRGQNVTFRCDPISEHNRLYWYRQTLGQGPEFLTYFQNEAQLEKSRLLSDRFSAERPKGSFSTLEIQRTEQGDSAMYLCASSLGRGGQYFGPGTRLTVT.

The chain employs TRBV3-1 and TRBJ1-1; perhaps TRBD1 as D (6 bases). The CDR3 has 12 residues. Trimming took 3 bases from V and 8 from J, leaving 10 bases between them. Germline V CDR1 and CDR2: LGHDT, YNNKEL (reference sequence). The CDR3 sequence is CASSHHRDEAFF. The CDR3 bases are TGTGCCAGCAGCCACCACAGGGACGAAGCTTTCTTT. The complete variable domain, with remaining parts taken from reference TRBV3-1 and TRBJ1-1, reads DTAVSQTPKYLVTQMGNDKSIKCEQNLGHDTMYWYKQDSKKFLKIMFSYNNKELIINETVPNRFSPKSPDKAHLNLHINSLELGDSAVYFCASSHHRDEAFFGQGTRLTVV.

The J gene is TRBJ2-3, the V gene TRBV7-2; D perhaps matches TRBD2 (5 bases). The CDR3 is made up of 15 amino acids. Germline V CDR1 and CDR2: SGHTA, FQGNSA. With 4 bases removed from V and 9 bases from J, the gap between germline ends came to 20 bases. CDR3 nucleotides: TGTGCCAGCAGCTCCGGGAAAAGCAGGAGGTGGACGCAGTATTTT. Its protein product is CASSSGKSRRWTQYF.

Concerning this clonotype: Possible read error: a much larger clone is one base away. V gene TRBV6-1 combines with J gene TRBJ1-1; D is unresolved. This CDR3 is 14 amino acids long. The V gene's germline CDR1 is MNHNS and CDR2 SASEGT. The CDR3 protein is CAGSELNTVTEAFF. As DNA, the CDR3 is TGTGCCGGCAGTGAATTGAATACTGTCACTGAAGCTTTCTTT.

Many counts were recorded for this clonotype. In DNA form, the CDR3 reads TGTGCCAGCAGCTTAACGGGGGGGGCCACTGAAGCTTTCTTT. Its protein is CASSLTGGATEAFF. The chain employs TRBV7-3 and TRBJ1-1; tentatively, D is TRBD1 (6 bases). CDR3 length equals 14 residues. The germline V and J ends were trimmed by 0 bases and 4 bases, with 9 bases remaining between them. Germline CDR1 and CDR2: SGHTA and FQGTGA.

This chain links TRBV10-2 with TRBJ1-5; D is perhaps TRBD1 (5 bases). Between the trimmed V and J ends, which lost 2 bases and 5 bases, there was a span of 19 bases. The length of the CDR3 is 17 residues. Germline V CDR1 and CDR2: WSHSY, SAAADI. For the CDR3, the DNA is TGCGCCAGCAGTGAGCCGTCTGACGGGGCACGGCATCAGCCCCAGCATTTT. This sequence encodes CASSEPSDGARHQPQHF.

The CDR3 DNA is TGCGCCAGCAGCTTGGATGGAAATTGGGATTCACCCCTCCACTTT. Its protein product is CASSLDGNWDSPLHF. The genes are TRBV5-1 and TRBJ1-6; D call uncertain. The CDR3 is made up of 15 amino acids. The germline V gene encodes CDR1 SGHRS and CDR2 YFSETQ. The V end lost 0 bases, the J end lost 8 bases, and 12 bases lay between the germline ends.

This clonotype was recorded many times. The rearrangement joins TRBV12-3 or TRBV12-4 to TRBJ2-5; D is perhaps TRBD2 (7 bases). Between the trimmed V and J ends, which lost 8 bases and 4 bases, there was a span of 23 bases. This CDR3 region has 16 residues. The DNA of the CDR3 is TGTGCCAGCGCCCCGGGGGGCACCGGCGGGGGAGAGACCCAGTACTTC. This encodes CASAPGGTGGGETQYF.

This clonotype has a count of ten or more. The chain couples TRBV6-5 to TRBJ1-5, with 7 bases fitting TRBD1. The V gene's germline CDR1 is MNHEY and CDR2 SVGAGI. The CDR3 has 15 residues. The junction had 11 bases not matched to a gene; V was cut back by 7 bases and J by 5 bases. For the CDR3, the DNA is TGTGCCAGCAACACCCCGGGACAGACTTATCAGCCCCAGCATTTT. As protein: CASNTPGQTYQPQHF.

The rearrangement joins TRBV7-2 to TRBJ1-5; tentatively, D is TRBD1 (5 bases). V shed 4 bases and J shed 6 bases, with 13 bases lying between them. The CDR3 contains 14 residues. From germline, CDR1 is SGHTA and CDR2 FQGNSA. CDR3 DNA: TGTGCCAGCAGCTCCAAGTGGCAGGGTCAGCCCCAGCATTTT. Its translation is CASSSKWQGQPQHF.

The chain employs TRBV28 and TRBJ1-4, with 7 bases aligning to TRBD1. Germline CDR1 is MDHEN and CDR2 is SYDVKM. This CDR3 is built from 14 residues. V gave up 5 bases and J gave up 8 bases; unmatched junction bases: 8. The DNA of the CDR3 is TGTGCCAGCAGTCGGAGACAGGGATGGGAAAAACTGTTTTTT. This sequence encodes CASSRRQGWEKLFF.

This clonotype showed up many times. This chain's CDR3 is CASSEAVAGEKLFF. The CDR3 DNA follows: TGTGCCAGCAGTGAGGCGGTTGCGGGGGAAAAACTGTTTTTT. The chain carries TRBV2 and TRBJ1-4; D gene ambiguous. Trimming left V 3 bases short and J 8 bases short, with 13 bases between. The germline V gene encodes CDR1 SNHLY and CDR2 FYNNEI. The CDR3 extends over 14 amino acids. Looking up the rest from reference TRBV2 and TRBJ1-4 gives the full variable domain: EPEVTQTPSHQVTQMGQEVILRCVPISNHLYFYWYRQILGQKVEFLVSFYNNEISEKSEIFDDQFSVERPDGSNFTLKIRSTKLEDSAMYFCASSEAVAGEKLFFGSGTQLSVL.

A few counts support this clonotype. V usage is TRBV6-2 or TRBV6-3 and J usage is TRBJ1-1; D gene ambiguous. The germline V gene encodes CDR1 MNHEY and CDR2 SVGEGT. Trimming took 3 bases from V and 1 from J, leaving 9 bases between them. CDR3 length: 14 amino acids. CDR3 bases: TGTGCCAGCAGTTATTGGACTGGGAACACTGAAGCTTTCTTT. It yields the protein CASSYWTGNTEAFF.

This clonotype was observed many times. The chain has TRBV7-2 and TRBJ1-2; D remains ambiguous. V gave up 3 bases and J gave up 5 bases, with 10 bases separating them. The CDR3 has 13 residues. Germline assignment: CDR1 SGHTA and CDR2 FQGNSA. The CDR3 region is CASSFQSQYGYTF. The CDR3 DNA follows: TGTGCCAGCAGCTTCCAGAGTCAATATGGCTACACCTTC.

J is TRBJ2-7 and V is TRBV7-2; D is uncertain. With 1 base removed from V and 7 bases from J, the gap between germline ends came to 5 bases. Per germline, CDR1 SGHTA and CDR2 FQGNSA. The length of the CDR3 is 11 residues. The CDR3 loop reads CASSLGVEQYF. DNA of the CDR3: TGTGCCAGCAGCTTAGGTGTGGAGCAGTACTTC. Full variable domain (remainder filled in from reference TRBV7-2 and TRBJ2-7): GAGVSQSPSNKVTEKGKDVELRCDPISGHTALYWYRQSLGQGLEFLIYFQGNSAPDKSGLPSDRFSAERTGGSVSTLTIQRTQQEDSAVYLCASSLGVEQYFGPGTRLTVT.

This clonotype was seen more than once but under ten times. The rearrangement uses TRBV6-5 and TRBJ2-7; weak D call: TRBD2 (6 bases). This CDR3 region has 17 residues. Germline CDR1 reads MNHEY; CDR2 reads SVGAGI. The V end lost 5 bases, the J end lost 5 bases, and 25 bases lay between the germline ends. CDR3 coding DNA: TGTGCCAGCAGTGACCCTTCCGTACGGGGATGGGAGGACGAGCAGTACTTC. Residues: CASSDPSVRGWEDEQYF.

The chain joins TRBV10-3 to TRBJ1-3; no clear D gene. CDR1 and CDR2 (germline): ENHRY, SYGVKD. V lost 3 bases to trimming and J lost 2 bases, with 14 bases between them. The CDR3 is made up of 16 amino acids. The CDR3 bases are TGTGCCATCAGTGATAAGTCCGTGGGAGCTGGAAACACCATATATTTT. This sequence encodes CAISDKSVGAGNTIYF.

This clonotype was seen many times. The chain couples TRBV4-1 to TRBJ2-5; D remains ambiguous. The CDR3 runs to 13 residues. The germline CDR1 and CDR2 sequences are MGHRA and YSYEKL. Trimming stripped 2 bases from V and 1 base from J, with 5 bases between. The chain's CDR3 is CASSQFSQETQYF. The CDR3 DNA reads TGCGCCAGCAGCCAATTTTCCCAAGAGACCCAGTACTTC.

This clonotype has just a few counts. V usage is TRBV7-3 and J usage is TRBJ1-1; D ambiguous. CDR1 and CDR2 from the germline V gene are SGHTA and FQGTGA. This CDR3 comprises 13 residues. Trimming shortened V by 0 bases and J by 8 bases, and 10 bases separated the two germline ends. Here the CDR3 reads CASSLTPGREAFF. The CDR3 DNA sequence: TGTGCCAGCAGCTTAACCCCGGGCAGGGAAGCTTTCTTT. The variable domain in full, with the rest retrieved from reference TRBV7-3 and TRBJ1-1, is GAGVSQTPSNKVTEKGKYVELRCDPISGHTALYWYRQSLGQGPEFLIYFQGTGAADDSGLPNDRFFAVRPEGSVSTLKIQRTERGDSAVYLCASSLTPGREAFFGQGTRLTVV.

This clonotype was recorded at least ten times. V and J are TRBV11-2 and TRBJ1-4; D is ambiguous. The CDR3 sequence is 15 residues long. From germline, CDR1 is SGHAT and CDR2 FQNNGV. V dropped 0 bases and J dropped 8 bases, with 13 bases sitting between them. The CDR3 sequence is CASSLDGRMGEKLFF. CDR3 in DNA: TGTGCCAGCAGCTTAGATGGACGGATGGGGGAAAAACTGTTTTTT.

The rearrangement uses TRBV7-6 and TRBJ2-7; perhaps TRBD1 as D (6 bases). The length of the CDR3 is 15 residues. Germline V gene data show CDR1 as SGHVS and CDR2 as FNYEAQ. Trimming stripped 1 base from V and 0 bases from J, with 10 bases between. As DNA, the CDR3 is TGTGCCAGCAGCTTAGAAGGGACAAGCTCCTACGAGCAGTACTTC. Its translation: CASSLEGTSSYEQYF.

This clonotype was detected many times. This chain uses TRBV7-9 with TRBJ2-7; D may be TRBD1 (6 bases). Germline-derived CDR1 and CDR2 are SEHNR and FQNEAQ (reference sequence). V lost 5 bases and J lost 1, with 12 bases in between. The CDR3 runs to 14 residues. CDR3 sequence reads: CASSALGGSYEQYF. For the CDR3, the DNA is TGTGCCAGCAGCGCCTTAGGGGGATCCTACGAGCAGTACTTC.

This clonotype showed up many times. CDR3 region: CASSFTGTGGFEQYF. The DNA of the CDR3 is TGTGCCAGCAGCTTCACCGGGACAGGGGGTTTCGAGCAGTACTTC. The rearrangement joins TRBV7-2 to TRBJ2-7; 11 bases line up with TRBD1. CDR1 and CDR2 (germline): SGHTA, FQGNSA. V lost 3 bases, J lost 6 bases, and 7 bases stayed unmatched. CDR3 length: 15 amino acids.

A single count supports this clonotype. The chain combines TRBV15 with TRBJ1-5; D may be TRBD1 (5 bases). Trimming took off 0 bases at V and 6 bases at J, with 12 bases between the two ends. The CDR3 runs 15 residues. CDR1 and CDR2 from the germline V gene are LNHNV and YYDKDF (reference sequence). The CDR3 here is CATSRDLGGSQPQHF. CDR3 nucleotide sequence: TGTGCCACCAGCAGAGATCTCGGGGGGAGTCAGCCCCAGCATTTT.

For the CDR3, the DNA is TGTGCCAGCAGTGTCGGACAGTCCACTGAAGCTTTCTTT. This encodes CASSVGQSTEAFF. The V gene is TRBV12-3 or TRBV12-4, the J gene TRBJ1-1; maybe TRBD1 (6 bases). Trimming removed 5 bases from V and 4 bases from J, with 11 bases in between. This CDR3 region has 13 residues.

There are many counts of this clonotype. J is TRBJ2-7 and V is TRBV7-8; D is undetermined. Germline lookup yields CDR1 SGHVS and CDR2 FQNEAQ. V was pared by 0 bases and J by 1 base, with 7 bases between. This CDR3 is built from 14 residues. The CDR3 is CASSLARQSYEQYF. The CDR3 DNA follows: TGTGCCAGCAGCTTAGCGCGGCAGTCCTACGAGCAGTACTTC.

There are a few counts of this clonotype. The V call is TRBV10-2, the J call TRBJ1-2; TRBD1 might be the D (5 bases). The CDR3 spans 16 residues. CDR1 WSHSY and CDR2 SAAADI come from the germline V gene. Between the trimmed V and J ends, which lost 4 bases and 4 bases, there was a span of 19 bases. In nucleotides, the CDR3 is TGCGCCAGCAGTGGTGGGACTGAGCCGACGGGCTATGGCTACACCTTC. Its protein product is CASSGGTEPTGYGYTF.